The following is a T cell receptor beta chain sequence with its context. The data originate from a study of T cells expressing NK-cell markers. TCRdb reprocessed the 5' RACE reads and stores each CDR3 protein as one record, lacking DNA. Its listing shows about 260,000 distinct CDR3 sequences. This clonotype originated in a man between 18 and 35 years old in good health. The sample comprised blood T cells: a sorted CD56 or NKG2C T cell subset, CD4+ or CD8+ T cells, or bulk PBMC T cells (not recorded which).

This CDR3 reads CATSDSGTFRAFF. The chain employs TRBV24-1 and TRBJ1-1. There are 13 residues in the CDR3. Germline values: CDR1 KGHDR, CDR2 SFDVKD.